The 16 T cell receptor beta chains presented below share a single source sample, sequenced in a study of CD8 T cells in Susac syndrome. RNA, at about 0.45 to 1 ug, was reverse transcribed with random hexamers. One entry per CDR3 protein, called by TCRdb with MiXCR from the immunoSEQ multiplex PCR reads. Here the sample spans roughly 200,000 distinct CDR3 sequences, roughly 94% being singletons. Sequencing input: CD4+ T cells from PBMCs. The receptors originated from a human donor in good health.

The chain joins TRBV29-1 to TRBJ2-3; D call uncertain. CDR3 length equals 14 residues. Germline CDR1 SQVTM, CDR2 ANQGSEA. Trimming left V 1 base short and J 4 bases short, with 12 bases between. The CDR3 protein is CSVEVWYAPDTQYF. CDR3 DNA sequence: TGCAGCGTTGAAGTGTGGTACGCCCCAGATACGCAGTATTTT.

V and J are TRBV3-1 and TRBJ2-1; perhaps TRBD2 as D (6 bases). Germline CDR1 reads LGHDT; CDR2 reads YNNKEL (reference sequence). The CDR3 totals 15 residues. Trimming removed 2 bases from V and 5 bases from J, with 13 bases in between. The chain's CDR3 is CASSQWRDQHNEQFF. As DNA, the CDR3 is TGTGCCAGCAGCCAATGGCGGGACCAACACAATGAGCAGTTCTTC.

V is TRBV3-1 and J is TRBJ2-1; unclear D gene. In germline, CDR1 is LGHDT, CDR2 YNNKEL (reference sequence). V lost 6 bases to trimming and J lost 4 bases, with 10 bases between them. The CDR3 spans 13 residues. DNA of the CDR3: TGTGCCAGCAGACGAGAGGCATACAATGAGCAGTTCTTC. This gives the protein CASRREAYNEQFF.

The CDR3 DNA is TGTGCCAGCAGCTTAATGAGCGGGGGGATTTATGGCTACACCTTC. Protein sequence: CASSLMSGGIYGYTF. J is TRBJ1-2 and V is TRBV7-3, with a weak D call TRBD1 (5 bases). CDR3 length equals 15 residues. Per germline, CDR1 SGHTA and CDR2 FQGTGA. Trimming removed 1 base at V and 5 bases at J, with 14 bases between.

The V and J genes are TRBV29-1 and TRBJ2-5; 9 nucleotides align to TRBD1. CDR3 length: 16 amino acids. The ends lost 1 base at V and 4 bases at J; junction bases unmatched: 10. Looked up from germline, CDR1 is SQVTM and CDR2 is ANQGSEA. CDR3 sequence (DNA): TGCAGCGTTGAAGCTATGGACAGGGGTTTTGGAGAGACCCAGTACTTC. This codes for CSVEAMDRGFGETQYF. The variable domain in full, completed from reference TRBV29-1 and TRBJ2-5, reads SAVISQKPSRDICQRGTSLTIQCQVDSQVTMMFWYRQQPGQSLTLIATANQGSEATYESGFVIDKFPISRPNLTFSTLTVSNMSPEDSSIYLCSVEAMDRGFGETQYFGPGTRLLVL.

This clonotype has a single count. This sequence joins TRBV20-1 and TRBJ2-7, with TRBD2 identical over 11 bases. The germline gives CDR1 DFQATT, CDR2 SNEGSKA (reference sequence). The CDR3 runs to 14 residues. Unmatched junction bases numbered 2, after V lost 1 base and J lost 3 bases. CDR3 nucleotide sequence: TGCAGTGCTAGAGGGACTAGCGGGCGCTACGAGCAGTACGTC. It encodes CSARGTSGRYEQYV.

The V and J genes are TRBV5-6 and TRBJ2-7; unclear D gene. This CDR3 contains 16 residues. Germline CDR1 SGHDT, CDR2 YYEEEE. V lost 4 bases to trimming and J lost 5 bases, with 22 bases between them. Here the CDR3 DNA reads TGTGCCAGCAGCCCCCGCGGAAAAGTTAAAGTCCACGAGCAGTACGTC. This gives the protein CASSPRGKVKVHEQYV.

This chain links TRBV7-9 with TRBJ1-4; no clear D gene. Germline CDR1 reads SEHNR; CDR2 reads FQNEAQ (reference sequence). The CDR3 totals 13 residues. With 3 bases removed from V and 6 bases from J, the gap between germline ends came to 8 bases. In DNA, the CDR3 is TGTGCCAGCAGCTTCAGTAGGGATGAAAAACTGTTTTTT. Amino acids: CASSFSRDEKLFF.

The chain employs TRBV9 and TRBJ2-3; D is possibly TRBD1 (6 bases). In germline, CDR1 is SGDLS, CDR2 YYNGEE. V lost 3 bases and J lost 1, with 15 bases in between. The CDR3 totals 16 residues. The CDR3: CASSATGLSGTDTQYF. The CDR3 DNA reads TGTGCCAGCAGCGCGACAGGATTGAGCGGCACAGATACGCAGTATTTT. Drawing the rest from reference TRBV9 and TRBJ2-3, the complete variable domain is DSGVTQTPKHLITATGQRVTLRCSPRSGDLSVYWYQQSLDQGLQFLIQYYNGEERAKGNILERFSAQQFPDLHSELNLSSLELGDSALYFCASSATGLSGTDTQYFGPGTRLTVL.

This chain links TRBV20-1 with TRBJ1-5; maybe TRBD1 (5 bases). With 0 bases removed from V and 5 bases from J, the gap between germline ends came to 11 bases. This CDR3 is built from 14 residues. Germline V gives CDR1 DFQATT, CDR2 SNEGSKA (reference sequence). The CDR3 spells CSARDLRGDQPQHF. In DNA, the CDR3 is TGCAGTGCTAGAGATCTACGAGGGGATCAGCCCCAGCATTTT.

V gene TRBV7-6 combines with J gene TRBJ2-1; no definite D call. The CDR3 contains 15 residues. Germline loops: CDR1 SGHVS, CDR2 FNYEAQ. V lost 0 bases and J 8 bases, leaving 14 bases between the germline ends. In DNA form, the CDR3 reads TGTGCCAGCAGCTTAGCCCTGGTACCTGGGCATGAGCAGTTCTTC. Translation: CASSLALVPGHEQFF.

The chain joins TRBV10-3 to TRBJ2-3; the D gene is possibly TRBD1 (6 bases). V was pared by 2 bases and J by 6 bases, with 18 bases between. The CDR3 has 16 amino acids. Germline V gene data show CDR1 as ENHRY and CDR2 as SYGVKD. The CDR3 DNA reads TGTGCCATCAGTGAGCCAGGGGACCGTCAAGGGGATACGCAGTATTTT. Its translation: CAISEPGDRQGDTQYF.

The J gene is TRBJ2-1, the V gene TRBV4-1; a possible D gene is TRBD2 (6 bases). The germline gives CDR1 MGHRA, CDR2 YSYEKL. CDR3 length equals 16 residues. The ends were cut back, 3 bases at V and 3 bases at J, with 15 bases in the middle. The CDR3 reads CASSQGRGLVYNEQFF. CDR3 sequence (DNA): TGCGCCAGCAGCCAGGGGCGGGGCCTAGTCTACAATGAGCAGTTCTTC.

J is TRBJ2-2 and V is TRBV6-1; 11 bases map to TRBD1. Looked up from germline, CDR1 is MNHNS and CDR2 is SASEGT. The CDR3 extends over 17 amino acids. Germline trimming cut 6 bases from V and 4 bases from J; bases unmatched to any gene: 10. CDR3 in amino acids: CASSAGQGALGTGELFF. DNA for the CDR3: TGTGCCAGCAGCGCAGGACAGGGGGCACTGGGCACCGGGGAGCTGTTTTTT.

This chain joins TRBV14 and TRBJ2-1; the D is unclear. V shed 0 bases and J shed 15 bases, with 15 bases lying between them. This CDR3 spans 13 amino acids. Germline CDR1 and CDR2: SGHDN and FVKESK. The CDR3 nucleotides are TGTGCCAGCAGCCAAGATCTTTGGAGCCGGCGGTTCTTC. This encodes CASSQDLWSRRFF.

This clonotype appeared once. V usage is TRBV12-5 and J usage is TRBJ1-1; no firm D call. Trimming removed 5 bases from V and 8 bases from J, with 9 bases in between. This CDR3 contains 11 residues. Germline CDR1 reads LGHNT; CDR2 reads FRNRAP. CDR3 protein: CASGEGREAFF. CDR3 coding DNA: TGTGCTAGTGGTGAGGGCCGAGAAGCTTTCTTT.